The present T cell receptor (beta chain) was sequenced within a study of T cell repertoires in cytomegalovirus infection. TCRdb called the reads again in MiXCR, with one record for every CDR3 protein. This sample carries roughly 990,000 distinct CDR3 sequences, roughly a third of them seen once, and the ten largest clones take roughly an eighth. This clonotype was recorded at least ten times. Its target is unknown. Findings and caveats of the study: Dominating the ex vivo response were TCR beta clonotypes that were CMV-specific and HLA-C-restricted.

This sequence was found in a human donor in good health (CMV status not recorded). Some clones in this sample may be carry-over from other donors' samples. This specimen was cultured CD8+ T cells from PBMCs, taken from culture after CMV antigen stimulation.

CDR3 in DNA: TGTGCCATCCTCCTAGGGGATTCTCAAGAGACCCAGTACTTC. Encoded protein: CAILLGDSQETQYF. V is TRBV7-3 and J is TRBJ2-5; tentatively, D is TRBD1 (5 bases). The germline V and J ends were trimmed by 10 bases and 2 bases, with 17 bases remaining between them. Germline CDR1 is SGHTA and CDR2 is FQGTGA. The length of the CDR3 is 14 residues.